This is a list of T cell receptor beta chains from one sample in a study of siplizumab effects on memory and regulatory T cells. Assay used: immunoSEQ multiplex PCR; TCRdb lists only in-frame clones, some missing. The data show approximately 97,000 clones, around nine tenths seen once. Specimen: CD4+ T cells sorted from blood. These TCRs come from a human donor in good health. CDR3s include the opening cysteine and the closing phenylalanine or tryptophan. The D gene is left open where the match is weak. Clone size appears in some rows only: once, few, many, or a class for an expanded clone.

>NA|TRBJ2-7|TRBV20-1|NA
CSAHRSYEQYF
TGCAGTGCCCACAGGTCCTACGAGCAGTACTTC
>TRBD2|TRBJ2-4|TRBV5-1|NA
CASSLPTPTQAGGGIAKNIQYF
TGCGCCAGCAGCTTGCCGACACCGACCCAAGCGGGAGGGGGGATAGCCAAAAACATTCAGTACTTC
>TRBD2|TRBJ2-7|TRBV7-9|NA
CASSRAGDPRRGEQYF
TGTGCCAGCAGCCGAGCGGGAGACCCTCGACGGGGTGAGCAGTACTTC
>TRBD2|TRBJ2-3|TRBV5-1|NA
CASSPTLAGLDTQYF
TGCGCCAGCAGCCCTACTTTAGCGGGCCTTGATACGCAGTATTTT
>NA|TRBJ1-5|TRBV28|NA
CASSFLSGPNQPQHF
TGTGCCAGCAGTTTCTTGTCAGGGCCCAATCAGCCCCAGCATTTT
>NA|TRBJ1-5|TRBV27|NA
CASRGIEGEGQPQHF
TGTGCCAGCAGGGGCATCGAGGGAGAAGGACAGCCCCAGCATTTT
>NA|TRBJ2-5|TRBV5-1|NA
CASSRRGFGETQYF
TGCGCCAGCAGCCGCAGGGGTTTTGGGGAGACCCAGTACTTC
>NA|TRBJ2-1|TRBV5-1|NA
CASSFQSSSYNEQFF
TGCGCCAGCAGCTTCCAGAGCAGCTCCTACAATGAGCAGTTCTTC
>NA|TRBJ2-5|TRBV18|NA
CASSPPKPQETQYF
TGTGCCAGCTCACCACCAAAACCCCAAGAGACCCAGTACTTC
>TRBD1|TRBJ2-6|TRBV5-1|NA
CASTFEDRGTSGANVLTF
TGCGCCAGCACATTTGAGGACAGGGGGACGTCCGGGGCCAACGTCCTGACTTTC
>TRBD2|TRBJ2-7|TRBV2|NA
CASREAGTTTYEQYF
TGTGCCAGCAGAGAAGCCGGGACTACAACCTACGAGCAGTACTTC
>NA|TRBJ2-7|TRBV11-2|NA
CASSSPEFPSYEQYF
TGTGCCAGCAGCTCTCCGGAATTTCCCTCCTACGAGCAGTACTTC
>TRBD2|TRBJ2-1|TRBV5-1|NA
CASSLEFLAEGNEQFF
TGCGCCAGCAGCTTGGAATTCCTAGCGGAGGGGAATGAGCAGTTCTTC
>NA|TRBJ2-3|TRBV28|NA
CASSLTALADTQYF
TGTGCCAGCAGTTTAACCGCCCTGGCAGATACGCAATATTTT
>NA|TRBJ1-1|TRBV6-5|NA
CASRFNTEAFF
TGTGCCAGCAGGTTCAACACTGAAGCTTTCTTT
>TRBD2|TRBJ2-5|TRBV15|NA
CATSRDYRPSGREETQYF
TGTGCCACCAGCAGAGATTATCGGCCTAGCGGGAGGGAAGAGACCCAGTACTTC
>NA|TRBJ1-5|TRBV2|NA
CASIQYSNQPQHF
TGTGCCAGCATCCAGTATAGCAATCAGCCCCAGCATTTT
>TRBD2|TRBJ2-3|TRBV19|NA
CASLAGGPPWDTDTQYF
TGTGCCAGCCTAGCGGGAGGCCCTCCCTGGGACACAGATACGCAGTATTTT
>TRBD2|TRBJ2-1|TRBV5-1|NA
CASSLAGGQFF
TGCGCCAGCAGCTTAGCGGGAGGGCAGTTCTTC
>TRBD2|TRBJ2-7|TRBV5-6|once
CASSLFSGGSYEQYF
TGTGCCAGCAGCTTGTTTAGCGGGGGTTCCTACGAGCAGTACTTC
>NA|TRBJ1-5|TRBV27|NA
CASRRGHLSNQPQHF
TGTGCCAGCAGGCGCGGACACCTAAGCAATCAGCCCCAGCATTTT
>NA|TRBJ1-5|TRBV28|NA
CASQSQGNSNQPQHF
TGTGCCAGTCAATCTCAGGGAAATAGCAATCAGCCCCAGCATTTT
>NA|TRBJ1-3|TRBV10-2|NA
CASRPRGGNTIYF
TGCGCCAGCAGGCCCAGGGGAGGAAACACCATATATTTT
>TRBD1|TRBJ1-5|TRBV19|NA
CATTGQGYQPQHF
TGTGCCACCACCGGACAGGGTTATCAGCCCCAGCATTTT
>NA|TRBJ1-1|TRBV19|NA
CASSTGRNTEAFF
TGTGCCAGTAGTACAGGTAGAAACACTGAAGCTTTCTTT
>NA|TRBJ2-7|TRBV5-1|NA
CASSFSTPSGPQYF
TGCGCCAGCAGCTTCTCAACCCCCTCCGGGCCCCAGTACTTC
>NA|TRBJ2-7|TRBV18|NA
CASSPKHRENEQYF
TGTGCCAGCTCACCGAAACACAGGGAAAACGAGCAGTACTTC
>TRBD1|TRBJ2-1|TRBV28|once
CASSPTGTSYNEQFF
TGTGCCAGCAGTCCGACAGGGACCTCCTACAATGAGCAGTTCTTC
>NA|TRBJ2-7|TRBV11-2|NA
CASSPRGNPYF
TGTGCCAGCAGCCCTAGGGGGAATCCGTACTTC
>TRBD2|TRBJ2-1|TRBV7-9|NA
CASSVESSGPNEQFF
TGTGCCAGCAGCGTCGAATCTAGCGGCCCCAATGAGCAGTTCTTC
>TRBD2|TRBJ2-5|TRBV7-2|NA
CASSISGLAQETQYF
TGTGCCAGCAGCATCTCGGGACTAGCTCAAGAGACCCAGTACTTC
>NA|TRBJ2-7|TRBV5-1|NA
CASSRGEPYEQYF
TGCGCCAGCAGTCGTGGGGAGCCCTACGAGCAGTACTTC
>NA|TRBJ1-5|TRBV7-2|NA
CASSRQGNQPQHF
TGTGCCAGCAGCCGACAGGGCAATCAGCCCCAGCATTTT
>NA|TRBJ1-2|TRBV5-1|NA
CASSWGSEGNYGYTF
TGCGCCAGCAGCTGGGGTTCTGAGGGAAACTATGGCTACACCTTC
>NA|TRBJ1-2|TRBV19|NA
CASSIVVVGNYGYTF
TGTGCCAGTAGTATAGTCGTTGTAGGGAACTATGGCTACACCTTC
>NA|TRBJ2-1|TRBV9|NA
CASSVEYNEQFF
TGTGCCAGCAGCGTAGAATACAATGAGCAGTTCTTC
>NA|TRBJ1-2|TRBV5-4|NA
CASSLAIMRVGSAGYTF
TGTGCCAGCAGCTTGGCCATCATGAGGGTTGGGTCCGCAGGCTACACCTTC
>NA|TRBJ2-7|TRBV7-2|NA
CASSLLQNIGYEQYF
TGTGCCAGCAGCTTATTGCAGAACATCGGGTACGAGCAGTACTTC
>TRBD2|TRBJ2-2|TRBV2|NA
CASRGGAAGELFF
TGTGCCAGCCGCGGGGGGGCGGCCGGGGAGCTGTTTTTT
>TRBD1|TRBJ1-6|TRBV7-6|few
CASSLEQGDSPLHF
TGTGCCAGCAGCTTAGAACAGGGGGATTCACCCCTCCACTTT
>TRBD1|TRBJ2-5|TRBV5-1|NA
CASSPTGVRTQYF
TGCGCCAGCAGCCCGACAGGGGTCAGGACCCAGTACTTC